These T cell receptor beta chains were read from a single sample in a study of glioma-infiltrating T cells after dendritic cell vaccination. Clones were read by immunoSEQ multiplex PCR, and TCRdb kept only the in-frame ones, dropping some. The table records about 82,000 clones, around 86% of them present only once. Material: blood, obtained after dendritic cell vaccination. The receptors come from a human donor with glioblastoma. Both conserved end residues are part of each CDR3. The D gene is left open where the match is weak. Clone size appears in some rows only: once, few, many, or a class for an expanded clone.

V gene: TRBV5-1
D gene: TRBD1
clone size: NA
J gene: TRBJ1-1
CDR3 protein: CASSPTGVDTEAFF
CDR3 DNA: TGCGCCAGCAGCCCGACAGGGGTGGACACTGAAGCTTTCTTT

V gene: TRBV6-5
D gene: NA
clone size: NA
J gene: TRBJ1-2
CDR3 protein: CASSYSTGRSGYTF
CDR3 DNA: TGTGCCAGCAGTTACTCGACGGGGAGGAGTGGCTACACCTTC

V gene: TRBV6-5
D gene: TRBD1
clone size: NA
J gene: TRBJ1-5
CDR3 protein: CASSSSNRDRGQPQHF
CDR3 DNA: TGTGCCAGCAGTTCCTCGAACCGGGACAGGGGACAGCCCCAGCATTTT

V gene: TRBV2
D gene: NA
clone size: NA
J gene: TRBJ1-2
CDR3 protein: CASSGRSTNYGYTF
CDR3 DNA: TGTGCCAGCAGTGGAAGGAGTACTAACTATGGCTACACCTTC

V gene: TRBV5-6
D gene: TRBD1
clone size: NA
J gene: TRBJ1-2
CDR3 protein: CASSSTGSYGYTF
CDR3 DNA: TGTGCCAGCAGCTCGACAGGGTCCTATGGCTACACCTTC

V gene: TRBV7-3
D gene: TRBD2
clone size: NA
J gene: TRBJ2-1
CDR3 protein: CASSLAGGSNEQFF
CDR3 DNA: TGTGCCAGCAGCTTAGCGGGGGGGAGCAATGAGCAGTTCTTC

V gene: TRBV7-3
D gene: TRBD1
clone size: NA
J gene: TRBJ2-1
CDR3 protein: CASSPGGSYNEQFF
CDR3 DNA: TGTGCCAGCAGCCCAGGGGGCTCCTACAATGAGCAGTTCTTC

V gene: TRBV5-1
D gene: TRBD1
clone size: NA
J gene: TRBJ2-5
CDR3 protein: CASQESGQGVETQYF
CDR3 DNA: TGCGCCAGCCAGGAATCAGGACAGGGAGTGGAGACCCAGTACTTC

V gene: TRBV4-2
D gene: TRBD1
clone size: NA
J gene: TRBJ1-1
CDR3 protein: CASSQGQGEAAEAFF
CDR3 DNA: TGTGCCAGCAGCCAGGGACAGGGGGAGGCCGCTGAAGCTTTCTTT

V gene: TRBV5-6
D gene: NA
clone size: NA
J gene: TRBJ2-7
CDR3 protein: CASSLSTGGTYEQYF
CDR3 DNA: TGTGCCAGCAGCCTTTCGACAGGCGGTACCTACGAGCAGTACTTC

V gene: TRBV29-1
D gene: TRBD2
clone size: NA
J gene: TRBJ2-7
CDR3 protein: CSASPGLTYEQYF
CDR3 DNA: TGCAGCGCGAGCCCGGGACTAACCTACGAGCAGTACTTC

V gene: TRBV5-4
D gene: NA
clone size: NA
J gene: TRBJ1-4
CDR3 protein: CASSLGRGGPSNEKLFF
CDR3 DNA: TGTGCCAGCAGCTTGGGCCGGGGGGGACCTTCTAATGAAAAACTGTTTTTT

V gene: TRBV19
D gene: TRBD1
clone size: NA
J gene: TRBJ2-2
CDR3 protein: CASSNTGTGGTGELFF
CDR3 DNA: TGTGCCAGTAGTAATACCGGGACAGGGGGCACCGGGGAGCTGTTTTTT

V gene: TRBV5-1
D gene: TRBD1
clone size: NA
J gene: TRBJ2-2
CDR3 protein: CASSFGRDRGARVPITGELFF
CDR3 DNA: TGCGCCAGCAGCTTCGGCCGGGACAGGGGTGCCCGGGTCCCCATCACCGGGGAGCTGTTTTTT

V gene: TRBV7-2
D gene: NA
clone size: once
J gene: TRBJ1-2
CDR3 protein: CASSSPGVGNYGYTF
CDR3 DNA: TGTGCCAGCAGTTCGCCGGGGGTAGGGAACTATGGCTACACCTTC

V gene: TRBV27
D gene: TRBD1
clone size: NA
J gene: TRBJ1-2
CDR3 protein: CASSGTGERGYTF
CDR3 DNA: TGTGCCAGCAGTGGCACAGGGGAGAGGGGCTACACCTTC

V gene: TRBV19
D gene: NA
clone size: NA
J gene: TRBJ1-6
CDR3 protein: CATGAGQLNSPLHF
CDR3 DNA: TGTGCCACCGGGGCTGGACAGCTTAATTCACCCCTCCACTTT

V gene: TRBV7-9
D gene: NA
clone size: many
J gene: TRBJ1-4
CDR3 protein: CASTGGDDEKLFF
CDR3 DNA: TGTGCCAGCACCGGGGGGGATGATGAAAAACTGTTTTTT

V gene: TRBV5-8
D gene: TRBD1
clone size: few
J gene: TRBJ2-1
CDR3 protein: CASSRTGGAPSYNEQFF
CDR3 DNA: TGTGCCAGCAGCCGGACAGGGGGAGCTCCGTCGTACAATGAGCAGTTCTTC

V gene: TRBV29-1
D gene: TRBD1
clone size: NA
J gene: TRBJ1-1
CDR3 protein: CSVEGQRAFF
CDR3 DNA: TGCAGCGTCGAGGGACAGCGGGCTTTCTTT

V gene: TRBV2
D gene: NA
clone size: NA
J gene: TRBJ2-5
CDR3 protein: CASSDLTEQETQYF
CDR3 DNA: TGTGCCAGCAGTGATTTAACAGAGCAAGAGACCCAGTACTTC

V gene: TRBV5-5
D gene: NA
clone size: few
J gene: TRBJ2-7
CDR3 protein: CASSLEGPSYEQYF
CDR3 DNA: TGTGCCAGCAGCTTGGAGGGGCCCTCCTACGAGCAGTACTTC

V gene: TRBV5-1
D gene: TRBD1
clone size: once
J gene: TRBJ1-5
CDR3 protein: CASSFQQGNQPQHF
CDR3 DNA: TGCGCCAGCAGTTTTCAACAGGGGAATCAGCCCCAGCATTTT

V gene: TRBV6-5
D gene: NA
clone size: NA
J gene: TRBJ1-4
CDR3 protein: CASRQAGGNEKLFF
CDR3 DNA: TGTGCCTCGAGGCAGGCCGGAGGTAATGAAAAACTGTTTTTT

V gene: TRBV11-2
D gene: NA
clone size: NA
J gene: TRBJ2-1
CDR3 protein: CASSLVAGQDEQFF
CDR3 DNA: TGTGCCAGCAGCTTAGTCGCAGGGCAGGATGAGCAGTTCTTC

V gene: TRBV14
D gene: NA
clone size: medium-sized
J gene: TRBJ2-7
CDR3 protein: CASSPGVRDSRQYF
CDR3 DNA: TGTGCCAGCAGCCCCGGGGTCCGGGACTCACGACAGTACTTC

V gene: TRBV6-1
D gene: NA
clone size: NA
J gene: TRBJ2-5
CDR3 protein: CASIKSLGQQETQYF
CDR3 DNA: TGTGCCAGCATCAAAAGTCTCGGACAGCAAGAGACCCAGTACTTC

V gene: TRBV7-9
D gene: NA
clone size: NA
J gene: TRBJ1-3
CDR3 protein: CASSLLVPSSGNTIYF
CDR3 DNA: TGTGCCAGCAGCTTACTTGTCCCTTCCTCTGGAAACACCATATATTTT

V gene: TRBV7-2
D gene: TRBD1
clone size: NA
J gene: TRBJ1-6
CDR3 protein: CASSLVGRGPDSPLHF
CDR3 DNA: TGTGCCAGCAGCTTAGTCGGCAGGGGGCCTGATTCACCCCTCCACTTT

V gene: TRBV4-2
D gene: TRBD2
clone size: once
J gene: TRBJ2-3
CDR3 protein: CASSQALGTSGGLADTQYF
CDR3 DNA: TGTGCCAGCAGCCAAGCTCTAGGGACTAGCGGGGGGCTTGCAGATACGCAGTATTTT

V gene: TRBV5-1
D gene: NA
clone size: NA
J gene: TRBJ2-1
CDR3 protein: CASSAGRESNEQFF
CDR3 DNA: TGCGCCAGCAGCGCAGGTCGAGAGTCCAATGAGCAGTTCTTC

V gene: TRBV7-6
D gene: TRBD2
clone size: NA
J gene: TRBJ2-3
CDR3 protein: CASGLAGGRTDTQYF
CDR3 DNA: TGTGCCAGCGGCCTAGCGGGAGGGCGCACAGATACGCAGTATTTT

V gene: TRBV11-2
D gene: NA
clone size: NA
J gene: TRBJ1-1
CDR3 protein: CASSEHTEAFF
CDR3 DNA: TGTGCCAGCTCTGAGCACACTGAAGCTTTCTTT

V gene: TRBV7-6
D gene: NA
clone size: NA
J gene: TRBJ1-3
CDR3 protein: CASSFSLGGHSGNTIYF
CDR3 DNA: TGTGCCAGCAGCTTCTCTTTGGGGGGGCACTCTGGAAACACCATATATTTT

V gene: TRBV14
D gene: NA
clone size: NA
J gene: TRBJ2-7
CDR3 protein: CASSQEEGEATYEQYF
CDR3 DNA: TGTGCCAGCAGCCAAGAAGAGGGCGAAGCAACCTACGAGCAGTACTTC

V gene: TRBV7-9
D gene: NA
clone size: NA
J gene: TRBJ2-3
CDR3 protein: CASSLGSGTGSDTQYF
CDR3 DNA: TGTGCCAGCAGCTTAGGGTCCGGGACTGGATCCGATACGCAGTATTTT

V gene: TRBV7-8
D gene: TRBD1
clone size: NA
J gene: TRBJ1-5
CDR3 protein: CASSKTKGTGDSNQPQHF
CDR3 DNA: TGTGCCAGCAGCAAAACGAAAGGGACAGGTGATAGCAATCAGCCCCAGCATTTT

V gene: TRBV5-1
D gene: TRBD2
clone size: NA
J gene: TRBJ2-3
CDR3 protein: CASSFSGDADTQYF
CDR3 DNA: TGCGCCAGCAGCTTTAGCGGGGATGCAGATACGCAGTATTTT

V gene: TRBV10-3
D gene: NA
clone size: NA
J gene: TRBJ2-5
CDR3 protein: CAISDPGVGKTQYF
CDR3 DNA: TGTGCCATCAGTGACCCAGGCGTCGGGAAGACCCAGTACTTC

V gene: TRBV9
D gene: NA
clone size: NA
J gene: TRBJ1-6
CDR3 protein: CASSVGGTGNSPLHF
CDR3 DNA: TGTGCCAGCAGCGTTGGTGGAACGGGTAATTCACCCCTCCACTTT